This TCR beta chain comes out of a study of T cell repertoires in cytomegalovirus infection. TCRdb reprocessed the reads with MiXCR, giving one entry per CDR3 protein. The repertoire holds fewer than 350,000 distinct CDR3 sequences, 17% seen once, with around 13% in the top ten. Germline V gene data show CDR1 as SGHTA and CDR2 as FQGNSA. V dropped 5 bases and J dropped 0; count of bases not matched to a gene: 5. This CDR3 spans 16 amino acids. This clonotype was observed many times. The TCR was taken from a human donor in good health (CMV status not recorded). Some clones in this sample may be carry-over from other donors' samples. The sequenced sample was PBMCs. The genes are TRBV7-2 and TRBJ1-4; TRBD1 agrees at 8 bases. The DNA of the CDR3 is TGTGCCAGCAGCGGGGCGACAGGGGCAACTAATGAAAAACTGTTTTTT. Translation gives CASSGATGATNEKLFF. The whole variable domain, filled in from reference TRBV7-2 and TRBJ1-4, reads GAGVSQSPSNKVTEKGKDVELRCDPISGHTALYWYRQSLGQGLEFLIYFQGNSAPDKSGLPSDRFSAERTGGSVSTLTIQRTQQEDSAVYLCASSGATGATNEKLFFGSGTQLSVL.